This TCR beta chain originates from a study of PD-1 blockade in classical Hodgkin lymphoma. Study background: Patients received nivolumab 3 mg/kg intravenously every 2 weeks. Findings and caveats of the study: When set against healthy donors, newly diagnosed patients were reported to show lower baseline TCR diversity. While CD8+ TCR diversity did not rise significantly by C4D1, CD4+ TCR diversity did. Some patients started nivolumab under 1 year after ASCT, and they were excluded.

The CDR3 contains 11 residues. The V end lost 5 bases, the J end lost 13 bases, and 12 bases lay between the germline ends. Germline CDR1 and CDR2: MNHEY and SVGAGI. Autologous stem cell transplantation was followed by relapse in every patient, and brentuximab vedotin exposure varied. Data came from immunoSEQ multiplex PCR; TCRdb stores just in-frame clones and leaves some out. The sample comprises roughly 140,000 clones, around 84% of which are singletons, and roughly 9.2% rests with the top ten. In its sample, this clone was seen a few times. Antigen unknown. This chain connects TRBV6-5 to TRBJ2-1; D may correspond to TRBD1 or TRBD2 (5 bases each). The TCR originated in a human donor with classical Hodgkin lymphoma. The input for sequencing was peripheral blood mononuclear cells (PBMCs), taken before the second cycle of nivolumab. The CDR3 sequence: CASSDGARQFF. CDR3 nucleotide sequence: TGTGCCAGCAGTGACGGGGCCCGCCAGTTCTTC.